A single sample is the source of the 21 T cell receptor beta chains below, sequenced in a study of cytomegalovirus exposure and HLA in healthy donors. In the PCR, 60 Vbeta and 13 Jbeta primers were used. Using immunoSEQ multiplex PCR, the repertoire was profiled, and TCRdb retains in-frame clones only, with some absent. The sample lists some 190,000 clones, around 84% occurring once. Sequencing was done on a sample of PBMCs. The source is a man aged 35 to 55 in good health and CMV-seropositive.

This chain joins TRBV19 and TRBJ2-4; 8 positions match TRBD1. This CDR3 has 18 amino acids. V trimming: 3 bases; J trimming: 0 bases; junction bases outside the gene matches: 10. Germline-derived CDR1 and CDR2 are LNHDA and SQIVND (reference sequence). CDR3 sequence: CASSIATGGKLAKNIQYF. The CDR3 DNA reads TGTGCCAGTAGTATTGCCACAGGGGGAAAGTTAGCCAAAAACATTCAGTACTTC.

The chain links TRBV9 to TRBJ2-2; 8 bases are a match to TRBD2. The CDR3 sequence is 15 residues long. Losses at the gene ends were 0 bases for V and 7 bases for J; bases not matched to a gene: 5. CDR1 and CDR2 (germline): SGDLS, YYNGEE. In nucleotides, the CDR3 is TGTGCCAGCAGCGTAGGGACTAGCCCCCTCGGGGAGCTGTTTTTT. Translated: CASSVGTSPLGELFF.

This clone was recorded only once. The chain has TRBV5-6 and TRBJ2-7; 9 bases match TRBD2. Per the germline V gene, CDR1 is SGHDT and CDR2 is YYEEEE. The CDR3 has 14 amino acids. The V and J ends lost 4 bases and 2 bases, in that order; junction bases with no gene match: 4. The CDR3 DNA reads TGTGCCAGCAGCCCGACTAGCGGACCCTACGAGCAGTACTTC. It is translated as CASSPTSGPYEQYF.

The chain is built from TRBV27 and TRBJ2-7; the match to TRBD2 covers 11 bases. CDR1 is MNHEY and CDR2 is SMNVEV in the germline V gene (reference sequence). This CDR3 has 16 amino acids. Trimming cost V 0 bases and J 1 base; bases outside gene matches: 2. The CDR3 sequence: CASSLSTSGASYEQYF. DNA of the CDR3: TGTGCCAGCAGTTTATCGACTAGCGGGGCTTCCTACGAGCAGTACTTC.

The chain is built from TRBV5-4 and TRBJ2-5, with D maybe TRBD2 (6 bases). CDR1 SGHNT and CDR2 YYREEE come from the germline V gene (reference sequence). The CDR3 has 16 amino acids. Trimming left V 4 bases short and J 0 bases short, with 16 bases between. CDR3 amino acids: CASSPGPRENQETQYF. For the CDR3, the DNA is TGTGCCAGCAGCCCAGGCCCCCGGGAGAACCAAGAGACCCAGTACTTC. Looking up the rest from reference TRBV5-4 and TRBJ2-5 gives the full variable domain: ETGVTQSPTHLIKTRGQQVTLRCSSQSGHNTVSWYQQALGQGPQFIFQYYREEENGRGNFPPRFSGLQFPNYSSELNVNALELDDSALYLCASSPGPRENQETQYFGPGTRLLVL.

The rearrangement uses TRBV2 and TRBJ1-5, with D hard to call. In germline, CDR1 is SNHLY, CDR2 FYNNEI. V was cut by 7 bases and J by 0 bases, with 7 bases left in between. The CDR3 extends over 13 amino acids. The CDR3, as DNA: TGTGCCAGCACTGTTTATAGCAATCAGCCCCAGCATTTT. It yields the protein CASTVYSNQPQHF.

The J gene is TRBJ2-5, the V gene TRBV6-6; TRBD1 aligns across 8 bases. V lost 3 bases to trimming and J lost 4 bases; unmatched junction nucleotides: 10. This CDR3 has 16 amino acids. Germline V gives CDR1 MNHNY, CDR2 SVGAGI (reference sequence). The CDR3 reads CASSYSRQGTGETQYF. CDR3 in DNA: TGTGCCAGCAGTTATTCCAGACAGGGGACAGGAGAGACCCAGTACTTC.

This rearrangement joins TRBV5-1 to TRBJ2-1, with 8 positions matching TRBD1. Germline values: CDR1 SGHRS, CDR2 YFSETQ. CDR3 length: 16 amino acids. The ends lost 4 bases at V and 2 bases at J; junction bases unmatched: 8. CDR3 region: CASSPRAGGPYNEQFF. CDR3 nucleotides: TGCGCCAGCAGCCCTCGGGCAGGGGGCCCCTACAATGAGCAGTTCTTC.

The rearrangement uses TRBV6-5 and TRBJ2-3; 8 nucleotides agree with TRBD1. Looked up from germline, CDR1 is MNHEY and CDR2 is SVGAGI. The CDR3 sequence is 15 residues long. V shed 2 bases and J 3 bases; nucleotides not matched to a gene: 4. CDR3 DNA: TGTGCCAGCAGTTACAAAAGACAGGGGACAGATACGCAGTATTTT. It is translated as CASSYKRQGTDTQYF.

The chain employs TRBV5-1 and TRBJ2-7, with D possibly being TRBD1 (6 bases). The CDR3 extends over 16 amino acids. The germline gives CDR1 SGHRS, CDR2 YFSETQ. The V end was cut by 0 bases, the J end by 6 bases, with 19 bases between. The CDR3 sequence: CASSLGTAGVVSEQYF. The CDR3, as DNA: TGCGCCAGCAGCTTGGGGACGGCAGGGGTTGTGAGCGAGCAGTACTTC.

The chain carries TRBV5-1 and TRBJ2-5, with 7 bases lining up with TRBD2. The germline CDR1 and CDR2 sequences are SGHRS and YFSETQ. This CDR3 comprises 15 residues. The V gene end was trimmed by 2 bases and the J gene end by 1 base; junction bases not matched to a gene: 5. CDR3 region: CASSFRGDPQETQYF. The CDR3 nucleotides read TGCGCCAGCAGCTTTCGGGGGGATCCCCAAGAGACCCAGTACTTC.

The CDR3, as DNA: TGTGCCAGCAGTACAGTGATAGCGGGGGGGGACGGCATTCAGTACTTC. Protein: CASSTVIAGGDGIQYF. The V call is TRBV2, the J call TRBJ2-4; TRBD2 matches 11 bases. V lost 5 bases, J lost 9 bases, and 12 bases stayed unmatched. The CDR3 contains 16 residues. CDR1 and CDR2 (germline): SNHLY, FYNNEI.

This clone was seen a single time. The V call is TRBV27, the J call TRBJ1-4; 9 nucleotides align to TRBD1. The CDR3 has 14 amino acids. The J segment lost 5 bases and the V segment lost 5 bases, leaving 3 bases of the junction unmatched. Germline CDR1 MNHEY, CDR2 SMNVEV (reference sequence). The CDR3, as DNA: TGTGCCAGCAGTGGGACAGGGAGAAATGAAAAACTGTTTTTT. Its protein is CASSGTGRNEKLFF. The full variable domain, completed using reference TRBV27 and TRBJ1-4, is EAQVTQNPRYLITVTGKKLTVTCSQNMNHEYMSWYRQDPGLGLRQIYYSMNVEVTDKGDVPEGYKVSRKEKRNFPLILESPSPNQTSLYFCASSGTGRNEKLFFGSGTQLSVL.

This clone was counted only a few times. CDR3 loop: CASSLGLAGGLGELFF. In nucleotides, the CDR3 is TGTGCCAGCAGCCTGGGACTAGCGGGAGGTTTGGGGGAGCTGTTTTTT. The chain employs TRBV5-4 and TRBJ2-2; 15 nucleotides line up with TRBD2. CDR1 is SGHNT, CDR2 YYREEE, per germline (reference sequence). The J segment lost 8 bases and the V segment lost 4 bases, leaving 6 bases of the junction unmatched. This CDR3 has 16 residues.

The count of this clone is one. V usage is TRBV6-1 and J usage is TRBJ2-1; 7 nucleotides agree with TRBD2. Germline V CDR1 and CDR2: MNHNS, SASEGT. The CDR3 has 13 residues. V shed 7 bases and J 7 bases; nucleotides not matched to a gene: 7. CDR3 nucleotide sequence: TGTGCCAGCACTCCCCGGACTAGGAATGAGCAGTTCTTC. Protein: CASTPRTRNEQFF.

The chain combines TRBV9 with TRBJ2-1, with D uncertain. Germline V gives CDR1 SGDLS, CDR2 YYNGEE. V was trimmed by 4 bases and J by 5 bases, leaving 10 bases between them. CDR3 length equals 13 residues. In DNA, the CDR3 is TGTGCCAGCAGCCTCAGTCTCAACAATGAGCAGTTCTTC. Amino acid sequence: CASSLSLNNEQFF.

The gene calls are TRBV29-1 and TRBJ1-4; TRBD1 matches 10 bases. Germline CDR1 reads SQVTM; CDR2 reads ANQGSEA. CDR3 length: 15 residues. The trim removed 5 bases at V and 7 bases at J, leaving 10 bases unmatched. The CDR3 coding sequence is TGCAGCGTTCCAGATATGACAGGGGGCGGTGAAAAACTGTTTTTT. Translated, it gives CSVPDMTGGGEKLFF. Using reference TRBV29-1 and TRBJ1-4 for the parts outside the CDR3, the full variable domain is SAVISQKPSRDICQRGTSLTIQCQVDSQVTMMFWYRQQPGQSLTLIATANQGSEATYESGFVIDKFPISRPNLTFSTLTVSNMSPEDSSIYLCSVPDMTGGGEKLFFGSGTQLSVL.

V is TRBV7-9 and J is TRBJ1-6; D is unclear. The CDR3 covers 13 residues. Looked up from germline, CDR1 is SEHNR and CDR2 is FQNEAQ (reference sequence). The germline V and J ends were trimmed by 4 bases and 4 bases, with 5 bases remaining between them. Written as DNA, the CDR3 is TGTGCCAGCAGCTCGAGTTATAATTCACCCCTCCACTTT. Its protein is CASSSSYNSPLHF.

The chain couples TRBV5-6 to TRBJ1-1, with D tentatively TRBD1 (6 bases). The CDR3 covers 15 residues. V shed 0 bases and J shed 1 base, with 10 bases lying between them. Germline CDR1 reads SGHDT; CDR2 reads YYEEEE. CDR3 in DNA: TGTGCCAGCAGCTTGGCACAAGGGGGGAACACTGAAGCTTTCTTT. Residues: CASSLAQGGNTEAFF.

The chain employs TRBV9 and TRBJ1-6; D call uncertain. The germline V gene has CDR1 SGDLS and CDR2 YYNGEE. The CDR3 is made up of 20 amino acids. Trimming removed 0 bases at V and 1 base at J, with 20 bases between. Written as DNA, the CDR3 is TGTGCCAGCAGCGTAGATGCGTTTGGGAGGATCACATCCTATAATTCACCCCTCCACTTT. Amino acid sequence: CASSVDAFGRITSYNSPLHF.

The chain uses TRBV19 and TRBJ2-2; TRBD2 might be the D (6 bases). The CDR3 is made up of 16 amino acids. The germline V gene encodes CDR1 LNHDA and CDR2 SQIVND (reference sequence). Trimming pared 8 bases from V and 5 bases from J, leaving 21 bases between. The CDR3 sequence: CASGTRTPGGTGELFF. CDR3 nucleotides: TGTGCCAGTGGAACCAGGACACCTGGGGGGACCGGGGAGCTGTTTTTT.